The next 9 T cell receptor beta chains were all read from a single sample in a study of blood T cell repertoires in COVID-19. Repertoires were generated with immunoSEQ multiplex PCR, while TCRdb's copy carries only in-frame clones and drops some. The sample lists 99,000 or so clones, 82% occurring once. Material: peripheral blood. These receptors were obtained from a man aged 60 to 75 with acute or convalescent COVID-19.

The chain employs TRBV28 and TRBJ2-3; 7 bases match TRBD1. The V gene's germline CDR1 is MDHEN and CDR2 SYDVKM. V shed 2 bases, J shed 4 bases, and the junction held 12 bases outside the gene matches. The CDR3 sequence is 17 residues long. The CDR3 DNA reads as TGTGCCAGCAGTTTAAGGGGACAGACGTTTGGAGCAGATACGCAGTATTTT. It codes for CASSLRGQTFGADTQYF.

This chain uses TRBV7-3 with TRBJ2-2; the D gene is possibly TRBD2 (6 bases). This CDR3 is built from 17 residues. Germline V gene lookup returns CDR1 SGHTA and CDR2 FQGTGA. V lost 6 bases and J 0 bases, leaving 17 bases between the germline ends. The CDR3 bases are TGTGCCAGCAGTTCCGGGCGGGCGGGGTCGAACACCGGGGAGCTGTTTTTT. Amino acid sequence: CASSSGRAGSNTGELFF.

The rearrangement links TRBV5-4 to TRBJ2-3; possibly TRBD2 for D (5 bases). CDR1 is SGHNT, CDR2 YYREEE, per germline (reference sequence). The V end lost 0 bases, the J end lost 4 bases, and 9 bases lay between the germline ends. The CDR3 contains 14 residues. The DNA for the CDR3 is TGTGCCAGCAGCTTGGGGCGGGCCTCAGATACGCAGTATTTT. It codes for CASSLGRASDTQYF.

The V gene is TRBV6-5, the J gene TRBJ2-1, with TRBD1 matching 8 bases. Per the germline V gene, CDR1 is MNHEY and CDR2 is SVGAGI. V was clipped by 5 bases and J by 7 bases; unmatched bases: 4. The CDR3 covers 13 residues. The CDR3 coding sequence is TGTGCCAGCAGTAAGACAGGGGCGAATGAGCAGTTCTTC. It encodes CASSKTGANEQFF.

The V call is TRBV28, the J call TRBJ1-2; TRBD1 aligns across 7 bases. This CDR3 region has 15 residues. V was pared by 2 bases and J by 5 bases, with 8 bases of the junction left unmatched. Looked up from germline, CDR1 is MDHEN and CDR2 is SYDVKM. The CDR3 reads CASSLAGQWKYGYTF. The CDR3 DNA sequence: TGTGCCAGCAGTTTAGCGGGACAGTGGAAATATGGCTACACCTTC.

The chain employs TRBV9 and TRBJ2-2, with 8 bases matching TRBD1. Germline V gene sequence: CDR1 SGDLS, CDR2 YYNGEE. This CDR3 comprises 13 residues. V lost 5 bases, J lost 7 bases, and 4 bases stayed unmatched. CDR3 coding DNA: TGTGCCAGCAGGCAGGGGGCTGGCGGGGAGCTGTTTTTT. Residues: CASRQGAGGELFF.

The rearrangement links TRBV30 to TRBJ1-2; the match to TRBD1 covers 7 bases. The germline V gene has CDR1 GTSNPN and CDR2 SVGIG (reference sequence). The V gene end was trimmed by 2 bases and the J gene end by 2 bases; junction bases not matched to a gene: 8. This CDR3 region has 15 residues. For the CDR3, the DNA is TGTGCCTGGAGTTTCCCCCCAGGGGGAAACTATGGCTACACCTTC. Its translation: CAWSFPPGGNYGYTF.

The J gene is TRBJ2-7, the V gene TRBV6-1, with 7 bases that match TRBD2. Germline V gene sequence: CDR1 MNHNS, CDR2 SASEGT. Losses at the gene ends were 0 bases for V and 0 bases for J; bases not matched to a gene: 2. The CDR3 contains 15 residues. CDR3 region: CASSEARGSSYEQYF. The CDR3 bases are TGTGCCAGCAGTGAAGCGCGCGGGAGCTCCTACGAGCAGTACTTC.

V usage is TRBV25-1 and J usage is TRBJ2-6; 7 nucleotides agree with TRBD1. V was clipped by 2 bases and J by 2 bases; unmatched bases: 9. CDR3 length: 18 amino acids. The germline V gene encodes CDR1 MGHDK and CDR2 SYGVNS. DNA of the CDR3: TGTGCCAGCAGTGAAGGGGGTAGGGGGCTAACTGGGGCCAACGTCCTGACTTTC. It is translated as CASSEGGRGLTGANVLTF.